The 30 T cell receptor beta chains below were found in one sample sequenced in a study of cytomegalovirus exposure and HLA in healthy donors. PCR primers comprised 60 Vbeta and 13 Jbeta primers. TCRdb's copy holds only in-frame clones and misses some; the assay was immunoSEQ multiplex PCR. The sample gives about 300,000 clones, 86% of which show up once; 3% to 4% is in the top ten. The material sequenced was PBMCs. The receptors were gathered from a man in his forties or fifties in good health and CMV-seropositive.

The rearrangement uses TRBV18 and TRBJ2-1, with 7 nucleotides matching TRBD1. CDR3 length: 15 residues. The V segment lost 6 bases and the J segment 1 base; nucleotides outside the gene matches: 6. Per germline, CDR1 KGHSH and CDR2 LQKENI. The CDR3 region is CASSHRDRSYNEQFF. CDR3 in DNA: TGTGCCAGCTCCCATCGGGACAGATCCTACAATGAGCAGTTCTTC.

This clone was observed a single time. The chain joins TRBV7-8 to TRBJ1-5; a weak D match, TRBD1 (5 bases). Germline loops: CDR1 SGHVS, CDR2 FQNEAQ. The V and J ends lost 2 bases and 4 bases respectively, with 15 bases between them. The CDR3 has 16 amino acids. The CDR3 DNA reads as TGTGCCAGCAGCTTATCAGGGCTGGGAAAAAATCAGCCCCAGCATTTT. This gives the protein CASSLSGLGKNQPQHF.

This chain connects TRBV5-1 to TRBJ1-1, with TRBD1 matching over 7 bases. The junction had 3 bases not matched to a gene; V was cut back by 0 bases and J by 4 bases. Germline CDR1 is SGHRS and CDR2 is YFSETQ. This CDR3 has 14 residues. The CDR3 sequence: CASSLGQGTTEAFF. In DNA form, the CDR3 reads TGCGCCAGCAGCTTGGGACAGGGAACCACTGAAGCTTTCTTT.

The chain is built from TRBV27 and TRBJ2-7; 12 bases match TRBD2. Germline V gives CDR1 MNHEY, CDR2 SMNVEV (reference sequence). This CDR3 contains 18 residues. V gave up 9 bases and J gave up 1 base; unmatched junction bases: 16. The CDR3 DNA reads TGTGCCAGTTTCCCTGGGCGGAGGACTAGCGGGACTTCCTACGAGCAGTACTTC. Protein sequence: CASFPGRRTSGTSYEQYF.

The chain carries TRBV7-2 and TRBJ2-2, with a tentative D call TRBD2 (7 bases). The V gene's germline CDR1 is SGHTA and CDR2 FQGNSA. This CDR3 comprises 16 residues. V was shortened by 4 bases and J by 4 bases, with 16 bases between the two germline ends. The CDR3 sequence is CASSSRGLAATGELFF. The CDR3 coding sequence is TGTGCCAGCAGCTCCCGGGGGCTAGCGGCCACCGGGGAGCTGTTTTTT.

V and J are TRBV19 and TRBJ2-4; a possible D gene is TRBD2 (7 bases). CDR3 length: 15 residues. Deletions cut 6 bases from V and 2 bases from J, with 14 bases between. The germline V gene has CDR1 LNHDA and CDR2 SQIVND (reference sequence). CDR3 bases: TGTGCCAGTAGCGAGGGGGGGTTTTCCAAAAACATTCAGTACTTC. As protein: CASSEGGFSKNIQYF.

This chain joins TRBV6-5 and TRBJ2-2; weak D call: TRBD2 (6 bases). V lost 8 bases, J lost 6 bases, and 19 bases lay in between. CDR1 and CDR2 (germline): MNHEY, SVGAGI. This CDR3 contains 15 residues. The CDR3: CASYSGYRVSGELFF. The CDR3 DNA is TGTGCCAGCTATAGCGGCTACAGAGTCTCCGGGGAGCTGTTTTTT.

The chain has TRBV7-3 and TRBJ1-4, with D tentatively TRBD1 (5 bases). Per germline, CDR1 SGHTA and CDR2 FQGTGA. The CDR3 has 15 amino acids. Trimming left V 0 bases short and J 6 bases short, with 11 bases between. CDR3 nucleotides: TGTGCCAGCAGCTTAACAGGGGCATCGGATGAAAAACTGTTTTTT. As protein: CASSLTGASDEKLFF.

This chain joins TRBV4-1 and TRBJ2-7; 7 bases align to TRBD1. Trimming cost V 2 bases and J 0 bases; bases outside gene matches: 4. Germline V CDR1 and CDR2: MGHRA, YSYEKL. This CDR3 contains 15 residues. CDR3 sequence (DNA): TGCGCCAGCAGCCAAAACACAGGGGCCTCCTACGAGCAGTACTTC. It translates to CASSQNTGASYEQYF.

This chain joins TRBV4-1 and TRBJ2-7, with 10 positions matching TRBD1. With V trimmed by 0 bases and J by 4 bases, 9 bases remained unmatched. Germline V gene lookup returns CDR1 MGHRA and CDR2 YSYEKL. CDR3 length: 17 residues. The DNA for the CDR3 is TGCGCCAGCAGCCAAGATATTGCGGGACAGGGGAGGTACGAGCAGTACTTC. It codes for CASSQDIAGQGRYEQYF.

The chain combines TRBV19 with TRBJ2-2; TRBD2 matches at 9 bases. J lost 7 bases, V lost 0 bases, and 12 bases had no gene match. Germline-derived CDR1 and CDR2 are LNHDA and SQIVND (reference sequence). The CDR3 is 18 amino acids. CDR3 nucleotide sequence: TGTGCCAGTAGTATAGAGTACAAGCGGGAGGTTCGGGACGGGGAGCTGTTTTTT. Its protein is CASSIEYKREVRDGELFF.

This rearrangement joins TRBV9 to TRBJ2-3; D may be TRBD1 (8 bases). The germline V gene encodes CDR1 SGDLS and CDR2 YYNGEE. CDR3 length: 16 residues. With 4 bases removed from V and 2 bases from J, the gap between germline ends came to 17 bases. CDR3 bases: TGTGCCAGCAGCTCAACGGACAGGGACTACACAGATACGCAGTATTTT. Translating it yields CASSSTDRDYTDTQYF.

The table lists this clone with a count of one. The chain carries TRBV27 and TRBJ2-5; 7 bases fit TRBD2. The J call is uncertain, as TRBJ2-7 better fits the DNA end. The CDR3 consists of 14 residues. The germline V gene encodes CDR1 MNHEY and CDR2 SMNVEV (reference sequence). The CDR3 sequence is CASTLGRGSREQYF. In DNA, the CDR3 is TGTGCCAGCACCTTGGGGAGGGGTTCTCGCGAGCAGTACTTC.

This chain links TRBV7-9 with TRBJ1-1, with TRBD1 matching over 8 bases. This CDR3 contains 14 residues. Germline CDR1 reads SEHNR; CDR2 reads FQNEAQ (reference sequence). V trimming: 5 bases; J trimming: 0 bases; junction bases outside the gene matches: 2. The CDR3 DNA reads TGTGCCAGCAGCAACAGGGGGATGAACACTGAAGCTTTCTTT. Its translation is CASSNRGMNTEAFF.

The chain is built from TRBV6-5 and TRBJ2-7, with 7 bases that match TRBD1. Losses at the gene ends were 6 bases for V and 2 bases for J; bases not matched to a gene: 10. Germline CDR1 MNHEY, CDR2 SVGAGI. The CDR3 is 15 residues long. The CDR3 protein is CASSPWGTEAYEQYF. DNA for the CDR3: TGTGCCAGCAGCCCCTGGGGGACAGAGGCCTACGAGCAGTACTTC.

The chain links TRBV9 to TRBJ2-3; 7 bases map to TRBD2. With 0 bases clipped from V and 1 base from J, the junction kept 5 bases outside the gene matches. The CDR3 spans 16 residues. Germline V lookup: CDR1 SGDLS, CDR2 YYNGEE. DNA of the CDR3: TGTGCCAGCAGCGTAGGGGGGGGGAGACGCACAGATACGCAGTATTTT. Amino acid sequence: CASSVGGGRRTDTQYF.

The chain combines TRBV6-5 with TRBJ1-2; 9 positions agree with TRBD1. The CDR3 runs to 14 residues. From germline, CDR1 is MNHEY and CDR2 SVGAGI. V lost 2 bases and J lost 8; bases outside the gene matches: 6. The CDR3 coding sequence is TGTGCCAGCAGTTACGCAGGGACAGGGTACGGCTACACCTTC. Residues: CASSYAGTGYGYTF.

DNA of the CDR3: TGTGCCAGCAGTGTAGGGGGCGGCTCAGGCCAGCCCCAGCATTTT. This encodes CASSVGGGSGQPQHF. The rearrangement links TRBV2 to TRBJ1-5; the match to TRBD1 covers 7 bases. The CDR3 length is 15 residues. Germline V gene sequence: CDR1 SNHLY, CDR2 FYNNEI. V lost 4 bases to trimming and J lost 7 bases; unmatched junction nucleotides: 10.

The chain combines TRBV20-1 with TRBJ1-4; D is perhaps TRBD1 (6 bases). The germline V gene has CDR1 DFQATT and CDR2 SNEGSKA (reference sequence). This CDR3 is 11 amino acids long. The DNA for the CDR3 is TGCAGCGCCCGAGGGGGGGGAAGGCTGTTTTTT. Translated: CSARGGGRLFF.

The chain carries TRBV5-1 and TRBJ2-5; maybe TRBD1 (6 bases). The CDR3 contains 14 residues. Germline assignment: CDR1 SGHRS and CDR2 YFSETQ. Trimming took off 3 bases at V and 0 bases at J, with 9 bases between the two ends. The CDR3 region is CASSSQGYQETQYF. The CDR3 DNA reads TGCGCCAGCAGCTCTCAGGGGTACCAAGAGACCCAGTACTTC. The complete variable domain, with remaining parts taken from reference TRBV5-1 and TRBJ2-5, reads KAGVTQTPRYLIKTRGQQVTLSCSPISGHRSVSWYQQTPGQGLQFLFEYFSETQRNKGNFPGRFSGRQFSNSRSEMNVSTLELGDSALYLCASSSQGYQETQYFGPGTRLLVL.

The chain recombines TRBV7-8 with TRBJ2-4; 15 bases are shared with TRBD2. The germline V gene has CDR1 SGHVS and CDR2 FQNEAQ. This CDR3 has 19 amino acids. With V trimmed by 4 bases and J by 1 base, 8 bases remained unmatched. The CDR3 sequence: CASSSAKGTSGRAKNIQYF. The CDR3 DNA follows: TGTGCCAGCAGCTCCGCGAAAGGGACTAGCGGGAGGGCCAAAAACATTCAGTACTTC.

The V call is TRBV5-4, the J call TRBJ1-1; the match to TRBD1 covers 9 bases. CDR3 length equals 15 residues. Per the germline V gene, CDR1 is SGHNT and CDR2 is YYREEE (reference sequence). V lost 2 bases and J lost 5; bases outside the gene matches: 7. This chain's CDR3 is CASSLLGQGWTEAFF. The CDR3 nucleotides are TGTGCCAGCAGCTTACTGGGACAGGGTTGGACTGAAGCTTTCTTT.

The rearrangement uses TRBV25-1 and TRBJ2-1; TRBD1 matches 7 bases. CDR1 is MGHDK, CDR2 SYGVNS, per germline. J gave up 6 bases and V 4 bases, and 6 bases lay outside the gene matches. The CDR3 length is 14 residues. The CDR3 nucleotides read TGTGCCAGCAGTGGACGACAGGGTAGCAATGAGCAGTTCTTC. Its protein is CASSGRQGSNEQFF.

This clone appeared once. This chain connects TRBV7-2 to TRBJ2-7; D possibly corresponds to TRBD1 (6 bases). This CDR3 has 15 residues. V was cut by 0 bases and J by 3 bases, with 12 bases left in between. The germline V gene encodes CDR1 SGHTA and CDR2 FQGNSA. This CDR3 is CASSLAGQGNYEQYF. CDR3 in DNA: TGTGCCAGCAGCTTAGCGGGGCAGGGGAACTACGAGCAGTACTTC.

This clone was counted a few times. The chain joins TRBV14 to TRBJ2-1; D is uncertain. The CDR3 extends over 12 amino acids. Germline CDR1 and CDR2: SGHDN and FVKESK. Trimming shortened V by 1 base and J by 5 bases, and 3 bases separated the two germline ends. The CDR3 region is CASSQGHNEQFF. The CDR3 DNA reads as TGTGCCAGCAGCCAAGGGCACAATGAGCAGTTCTTC.

The CDR3 DNA follows: TGCGCCAGCAGTCGGGAGGGGCCCACTGAAGCTTTCTTT. Its translation: CASSREGPTEAFF. This rearrangement joins TRBV10-2 to TRBJ1-1, with D perhaps matching TRBD1 (5 bases). V dropped 5 bases and J dropped 4 bases, with 11 bases sitting between them. The CDR3 extends over 13 amino acids. CDR1 WSHSY and CDR2 SAAADI come from the germline V gene.

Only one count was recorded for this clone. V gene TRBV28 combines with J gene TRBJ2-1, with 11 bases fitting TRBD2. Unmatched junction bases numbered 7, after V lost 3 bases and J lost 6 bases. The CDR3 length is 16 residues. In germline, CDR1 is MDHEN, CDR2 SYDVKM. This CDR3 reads CASSLLLAGVGNEQFF. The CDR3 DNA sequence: TGTGCCAGCAGTTTGCTACTAGCGGGAGTGGGCAATGAGCAGTTCTTC.

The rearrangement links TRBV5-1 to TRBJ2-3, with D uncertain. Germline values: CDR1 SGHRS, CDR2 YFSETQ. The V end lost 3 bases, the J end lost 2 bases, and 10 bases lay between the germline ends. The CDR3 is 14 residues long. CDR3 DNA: TGCGCCAGCAGCTCCGGTGGTCACACAGATACGCAGTATTTT. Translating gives CASSSGGHTDTQYF.

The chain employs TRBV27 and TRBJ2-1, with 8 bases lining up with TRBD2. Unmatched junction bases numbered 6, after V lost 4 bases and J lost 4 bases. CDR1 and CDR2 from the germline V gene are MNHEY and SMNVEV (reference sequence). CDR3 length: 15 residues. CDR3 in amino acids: CASSSIAGTYNEQFF. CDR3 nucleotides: TGTGCCAGCAGTTCTATAGCGGGAACTTACAATGAGCAGTTCTTC.

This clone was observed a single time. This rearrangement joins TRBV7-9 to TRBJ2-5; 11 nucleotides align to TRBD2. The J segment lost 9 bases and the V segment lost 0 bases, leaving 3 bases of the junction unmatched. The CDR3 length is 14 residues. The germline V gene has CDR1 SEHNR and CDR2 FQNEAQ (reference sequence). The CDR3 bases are TGTGCCAGCAGCTTAGCTAGCGGGAGGGGGGCCCAGTACTTC. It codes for CASSLASGRGAQYF.